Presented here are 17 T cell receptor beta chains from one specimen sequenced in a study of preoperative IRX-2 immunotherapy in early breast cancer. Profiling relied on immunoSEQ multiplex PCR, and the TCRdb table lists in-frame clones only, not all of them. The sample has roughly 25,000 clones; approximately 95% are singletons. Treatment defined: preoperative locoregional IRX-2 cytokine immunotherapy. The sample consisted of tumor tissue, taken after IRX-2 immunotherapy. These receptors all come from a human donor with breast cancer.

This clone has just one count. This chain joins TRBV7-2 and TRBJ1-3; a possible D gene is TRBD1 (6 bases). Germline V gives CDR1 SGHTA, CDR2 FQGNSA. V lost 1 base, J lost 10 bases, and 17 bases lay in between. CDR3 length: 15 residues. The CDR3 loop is CASSLGTGTKGTIYF. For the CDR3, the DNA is TGTGCCAGCAGCTTAGGAACAGGGACAAAGGGAACCATATATTTT. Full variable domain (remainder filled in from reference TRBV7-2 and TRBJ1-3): GAGVSQSPSNKVTEKGKDVELRCDPISGHTALYWYRQSLGQGLEFLIYFQGNSAPDKSGLPSDRFSAERTGGSVSTLTIQRTQQEDSAVYLCASSLGTGTKGTIYFGEGSWLTVV.

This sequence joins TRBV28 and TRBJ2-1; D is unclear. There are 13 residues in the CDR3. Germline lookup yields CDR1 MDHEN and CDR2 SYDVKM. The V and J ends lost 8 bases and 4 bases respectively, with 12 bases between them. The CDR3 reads CASGNFGYNEQFF. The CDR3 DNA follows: TGTGCCAGCGGAAACTTTGGGTACAATGAGCAGTTCTTC.

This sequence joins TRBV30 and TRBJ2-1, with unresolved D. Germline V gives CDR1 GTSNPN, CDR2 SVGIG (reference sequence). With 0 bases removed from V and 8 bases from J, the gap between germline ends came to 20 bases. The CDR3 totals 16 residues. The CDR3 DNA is TGTGCCTGGAGTGTAGGTGCCCCCCCGTGGGCAGATGAGCAGTTCTTC. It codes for CAWSVGAPPWADEQFF.

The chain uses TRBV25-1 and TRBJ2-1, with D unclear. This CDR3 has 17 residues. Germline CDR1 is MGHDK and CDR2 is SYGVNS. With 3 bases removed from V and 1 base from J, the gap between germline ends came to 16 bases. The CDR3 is CASSDSPDGQSYNEQFF. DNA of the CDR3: TGTGCCAGCAGTGACTCACCGGACGGTCAGTCCTACAATGAGCAGTTCTTC.

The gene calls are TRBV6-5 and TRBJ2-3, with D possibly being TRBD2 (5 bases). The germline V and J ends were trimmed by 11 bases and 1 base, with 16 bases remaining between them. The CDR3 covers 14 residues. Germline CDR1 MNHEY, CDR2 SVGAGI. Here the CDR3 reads CAYGEMGGTDTQYF. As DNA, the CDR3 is TGTGCCTACGGGGAGATGGGCGGCACAGATACGCAGTATTTT.

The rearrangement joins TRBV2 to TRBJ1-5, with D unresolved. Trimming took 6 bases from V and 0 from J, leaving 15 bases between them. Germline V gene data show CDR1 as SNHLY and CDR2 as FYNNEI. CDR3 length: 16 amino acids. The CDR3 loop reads CASSPLGWNSNQPQHF. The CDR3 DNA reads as TGTGCCAGCAGCCCCCTGGGGTGGAATAGCAATCAGCCCCAGCATTTT. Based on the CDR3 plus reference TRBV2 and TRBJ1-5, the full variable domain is EPEVTQTPSHQVTQMGQEVILRCVPISNHLYFYWYRQILGQKVEFLVSFYNNEISEKSEIFDDQFSVERPDGSNFTLKIRSTKLEDSAMYFCASSPLGWNSNQPQHFGDGTRLSIL.

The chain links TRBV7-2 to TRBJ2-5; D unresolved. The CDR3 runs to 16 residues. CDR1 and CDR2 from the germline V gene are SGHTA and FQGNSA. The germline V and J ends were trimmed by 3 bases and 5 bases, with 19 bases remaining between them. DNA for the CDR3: TGTGCCAGCAGCTTTTTGGTTGGGATACAAGGGGAGACCCAGTACTTC. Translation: CASSFLVGIQGETQYF.

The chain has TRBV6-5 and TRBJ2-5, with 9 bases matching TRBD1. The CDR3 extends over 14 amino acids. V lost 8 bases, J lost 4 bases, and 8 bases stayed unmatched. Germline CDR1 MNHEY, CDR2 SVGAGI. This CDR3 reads CASQQGARRETQYF. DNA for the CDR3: TGTGCCAGCCAACAGGGGGCGAGGCGAGAGACCCAGTACTTC.

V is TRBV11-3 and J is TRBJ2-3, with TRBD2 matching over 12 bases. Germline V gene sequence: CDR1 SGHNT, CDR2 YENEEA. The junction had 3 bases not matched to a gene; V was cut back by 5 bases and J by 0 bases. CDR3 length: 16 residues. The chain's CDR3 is CASSPLAGGSTDTQYF. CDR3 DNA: TGTGCCAGCAGCCCACTAGCGGGGGGAAGCACAGATACGCAGTATTTT.

CDR3 coding DNA: TGTGCCAGTAGTATAGCTACGGGACTAGCGGACCCATACGAGCAGTACTTC. It encodes CASSIATGLADPYEQYF. The rearrangement links TRBV19 to TRBJ2-7, with 11 bases matching TRBD2. Per germline, CDR1 LNHDA and CDR2 SQIVND (reference sequence). V trimming: 1 base; J trimming: 4 bases; junction bases outside the gene matches: 9. CDR3 size: 17 residues.

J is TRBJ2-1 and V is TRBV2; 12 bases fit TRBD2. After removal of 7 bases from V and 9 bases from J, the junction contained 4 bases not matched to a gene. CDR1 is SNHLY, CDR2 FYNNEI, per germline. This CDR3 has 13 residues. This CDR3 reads CASTLAGGVEQFF. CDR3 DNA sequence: TGTGCCAGCACTCTAGCGGGAGGGGTTGAGCAGTTCTTC.

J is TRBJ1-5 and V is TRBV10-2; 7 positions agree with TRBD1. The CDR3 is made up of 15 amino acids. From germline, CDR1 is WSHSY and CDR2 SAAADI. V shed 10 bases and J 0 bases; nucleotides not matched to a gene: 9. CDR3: CAIRQGIASNQPQHF. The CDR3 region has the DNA TGCGCCATCCGACAGGGTATAGCTAGCAATCAGCCCCAGCATTTT.

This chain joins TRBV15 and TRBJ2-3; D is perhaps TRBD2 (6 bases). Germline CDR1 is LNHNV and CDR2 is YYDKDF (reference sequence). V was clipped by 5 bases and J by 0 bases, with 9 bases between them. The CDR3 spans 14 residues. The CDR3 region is CATSPGLSTDTQYF. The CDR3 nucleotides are TGTGCCACCAGCCCGGGACTTAGCACAGATACGCAGTATTTT.

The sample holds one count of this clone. As DNA, the CDR3 is TGCGCCAGCACCTCTAGCGGTGTGAACACCGGGGAGCTGTTTTTT. It yields the protein CASTSSGVNTGELFF. The V gene is TRBV5-1, the J gene TRBJ2-2; 7 nucleotides match TRBD2. J lost 1 base, V lost 6 bases, and 6 bases had no gene match. The CDR3 has 15 residues. Per germline, CDR1 SGHRS and CDR2 YFSETQ.

CDR3 sequence reads: CASSLAGVLTDTQYF. The CDR3 region has the DNA TGTGCCAGCAGTCTAGCGGGAGTTCTAACAGATACGCAGTATTTT. V and J are TRBV28 and TRBJ2-3, with 10 bases fitting TRBD2. Trimming removed 5 bases from V and 3 bases from J; junction bases left unmatched: 5. CDR1 is MDHEN, CDR2 SYDVKM, per germline. This CDR3 is 15 amino acids long.

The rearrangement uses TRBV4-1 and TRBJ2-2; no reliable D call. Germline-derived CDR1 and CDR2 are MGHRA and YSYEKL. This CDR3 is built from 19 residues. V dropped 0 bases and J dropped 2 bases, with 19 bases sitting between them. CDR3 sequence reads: CASSQEGSRLLINTGELFF. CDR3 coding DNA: TGCGCCAGCAGCCAAGAGGGGTCTAGGCTACTGATAAACACCGGGGAGCTGTTTTTT.

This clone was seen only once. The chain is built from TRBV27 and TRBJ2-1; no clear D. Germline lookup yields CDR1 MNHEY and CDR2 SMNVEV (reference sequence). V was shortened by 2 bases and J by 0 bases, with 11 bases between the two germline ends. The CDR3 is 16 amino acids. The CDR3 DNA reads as TGTGCCAGCAGTTTAAGAGCTTCCAGCTCCTACAATGAGCAGTTCTTC. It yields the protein CASSLRASSSYNEQFF.